The rows below give T cell receptor beta chains drawn from one sample of a study of blood T cells in healthy people across ages. TCRdb reprocessed the 5' RACE reads via MiXCR and lists one record per CDR3 protein. Found here are approximately 800,000 distinct CDR3 sequences, about half of them singletons; the top ten hold about a sixth. The specimen was blood. Receptors originate from a man older than 75 in good health. Both conserved end residues are part of each CDR3. D genes are given only for firm matches. Some rows have no size entry. The others give once, few or many, or a class for an expanded clone.

v_gene: TRBV28; d_gene: TRBD1; j_gene: TRBJ1-5; abundance: NA; CDR3nt: TGTGCCAGCAGTTTAGCTGGGGACAGGCGGTATCAGCCCCAGCATTTT; CDR3aa: CASSLAGDRRYQPQHF
v_gene: TRBV7-7; d_gene: NA; j_gene: TRBJ2-1; abundance: NA; CDR3nt: TGTGCTAGCAGCGTAGATCGGCGTGATGAGCAGTTCTTC; CDR3aa: CASSVDRRDEQFF
v_gene: TRBV6-1; d_gene: TRBD2; j_gene: TRBJ2-1; abundance: NA; CDR3nt: TGTGCCAGCAGTCATCCCGGGACTAGCGGGAGCTCCTACAATGAGCAGTTCTTC; CDR3aa: CASSHPGTSGSSYNEQFF
v_gene: TRBV28; d_gene: TRBD1; j_gene: TRBJ2-7; abundance: few; CDR3nt: TGTGCCAGCAGCCAAAGGGGGCGAGGCCGATCCTACGAGCAGTACTTC; CDR3aa: CASSQRGRGRSYEQYF
v_gene: TRBV4-2; d_gene: TRBD1; j_gene: TRBJ2-5; abundance: few; CDR3nt: TGTGCCAGCAGCCGGGCGGGACAGGGGGTAGAGACCCAGTACTTC; CDR3aa: CASSRAGQGVETQYF
v_gene: TRBV6-5; d_gene: TRBD2; j_gene: TRBJ2-7; abundance: NA; CDR3nt: TGTGCCAGCAGCCTCGAGGGAGCGGGAAGGTTTTACGAGCAGTACTTC; CDR3aa: CASSLEGAGRFYEQYF
v_gene: TRBV20-1; d_gene: NA; j_gene: TRBJ1-6; abundance: NA; CDR3nt: TGCAGTGCTAGTCTATATGGGGATCACAGGGATTCACCCCTCCACTTT; CDR3aa: CSASLYGDHRDSPLHF
v_gene: TRBV6-6; d_gene: NA; j_gene: TRBJ1-6; abundance: NA; CDR3nt: TGTGCCAACAGTACCGGGGCAGGGAGAAAAAATTCACCCCTCCACTTT; CDR3aa: CANSTGAGRKNSPLHF
v_gene: TRBV20-1; d_gene: TRBD2; j_gene: TRBJ2-1; abundance: NA; CDR3nt: TGCAGTGCCAGCTGGGCTAGCGGGGGGAGCAGGCAGCAGTTCTTC; CDR3aa: CSASWASGGSRQQFF
v_gene: TRBV11-2; d_gene: TRBD1; j_gene: TRBJ2-5; abundance: NA; CDR3nt: TGTGCCAGCAGCTTTGGAAGAGGACAAAGGGGGCTTTGGGAGACCCAGTACTTC; CDR3aa: CASSFGRGQRGLWETQYF
v_gene: TRBV12-3/TRBV12-4; d_gene: NA; j_gene: TRBJ1-2; abundance: NA; CDR3nt: TGTGCCAGCAGTCCAACGGGGGACGGTGGCTACACCTTC; CDR3aa: CASSPTGDGGYTF
v_gene: TRBV20-1; d_gene: NA; j_gene: TRBJ2-3; abundance: NA; CDR3nt: TGCAGTGCTAGGTGGCTATCCTACACAGATACGCAGTATTTT; CDR3aa: CSARWLSYTDTQYF
v_gene: TRBV7-2; d_gene: TRBD2; j_gene: TRBJ2-1; abundance: few; CDR3nt: TGTGCCAGCAGAGGTGCTAGCGGTGCCTACAATGAGCAGTTCTTC; CDR3aa: CASRGASGAYNEQFF
v_gene: TRBV12-3/TRBV12-4; d_gene: TRBD1; j_gene: TRBJ1-2; abundance: NA; CDR3nt: TGTGCCAGCAGTAGGTTCACAGGGGGACTCGGCTACACCTTC; CDR3aa: CASSRFTGGLGYTF
v_gene: TRBV29-1; d_gene: TRBD1; j_gene: TRBJ1-3; abundance: NA; CDR3nt: TGCAGCGCCGGGACAGGGGTTACGCCGATCTCTGGAAACACCATATATTTT; CDR3aa: CSAGTGVTPISGNTIYF
v_gene: TRBV12-3/TRBV12-4; d_gene: TRBD1; j_gene: TRBJ1-2; abundance: NA; CDR3nt: TGTGCCAGCAAGGGACAGAAGATTCCGGGGGGCTACACCTTC; CDR3aa: CASKGQKIPGGYTF
v_gene: TRBV20-1; d_gene: TRBD1; j_gene: TRBJ1-2; abundance: few; CDR3nt: TGCAGTGCTAAACCGCAGGGGGAATATGGCTACACCTTC; CDR3aa: CSAKPQGEYGYTF
v_gene: TRBV9; d_gene: NA; j_gene: TRBJ2-3; abundance: once; CDR3nt: TGTGCCAGCAGCGTAGAAGGAGGGCTTGGCACAGATACGCAGTATTTT; CDR3aa: CASSVEGGLGTDTQYF
v_gene: TRBV20-1; d_gene: TRBD2; j_gene: TRBJ2-1; abundance: NA; CDR3nt: TGCAGTGCTTTTGTTAGCGGGAGATTTTATGAGCAGTTCTTC; CDR3aa: CSAFVSGRFYEQFF
v_gene: TRBV10-2; d_gene: TRBD2; j_gene: TRBJ2-3; abundance: NA; CDR3nt: TGCGCCAGCAGTGAGGGAGCGGGAGGCGTGACAGATACGCAGTATTTT; CDR3aa: CASSEGAGGVTDTQYF
v_gene: TRBV5-1; d_gene: TRBD2; j_gene: TRBJ2-3; abundance: NA; CDR3nt: TGCGCCAGCAGTGTGACTAGCGGCATTACAGATACGCAGTATTTT; CDR3aa: CASSVTSGITDTQYF
v_gene: TRBV12-3/TRBV12-4; d_gene: NA; j_gene: TRBJ2-6; abundance: few; CDR3nt: TGTGCCAGCAGGTTTCACTCTGGGGCCAACGTCCTGACTTTC; CDR3aa: CASRFHSGANVLTF
v_gene: TRBV12-3/TRBV12-4; d_gene: TRBD2; j_gene: TRBJ2-3; abundance: NA; CDR3nt: TGTGCCAGCAGTTTCGGGGGGGGCACAGATGCGCAGTATTTT; CDR3aa: CASSFGGGTDAQYF
v_gene: TRBV6-1; d_gene: NA; j_gene: TRBJ2-3; abundance: NA; CDR3nt: TGTGCCAGCAGCCACGCCGGGGGAGGCGCAGATACGCAGTATTTT; CDR3aa: CASSHAGGGADTQYF
v_gene: TRBV7-2; d_gene: NA; j_gene: TRBJ2-5; abundance: few; CDR3nt: TGTGCCAGCAGCTTAGGTACAGGGTCGCAGACCCAGTACTTC; CDR3aa: CASSLGTGSQTQYF
v_gene: TRBV7-8; d_gene: TRBD1; j_gene: TRBJ2-7; abundance: NA; CDR3nt: TGTGCCAGCAGCGGGGACAGGCGAACCGACTCCTACAATGAGCAGTACTTC; CDR3aa: CASSGDRRTDSYNEQYF
v_gene: TRBV7-2; d_gene: NA; j_gene: TRBJ2-5; abundance: few; CDR3nt: TGTGCCAGCAGCCCAGGGATTCGAGAGACCCAGTACTTC; CDR3aa: CASSPGIRETQYF
v_gene: TRBV27; d_gene: TRBD1; j_gene: TRBJ2-5; abundance: few; CDR3nt: TGTGCCAGCAGTTTTGGGGACAGCAGACAAGAGACCCAGTACTTC; CDR3aa: CASSFGDSRQETQYF
v_gene: TRBV6-6; d_gene: TRBD1; j_gene: TRBJ2-4; abundance: NA; CDR3nt: TGTGCCAGCAGTTACATGGTGGGGGACAGGGTATCAAACATTCAGTACTTC; CDR3aa: CASSYMVGDRVSNIQYF